This TCR beta chain was retrieved from a study of control samples from healthy donors and cancer patients. This clone appeared a single time. With 4 bases clipped from V and 4 bases from J, the junction kept 7 bases outside the gene matches. CDR3 length equals 16 residues. Germline V gene lookup returns CDR1 SGDLS and CDR2 YYNGEE. Sequencing was performed with immunoSEQ multiplex PCR; in TCRdb, only in-frame clones are kept and a portion is missing. The sample includes 98,000 or so clones, roughly four fifths seen only once; the top ten take more than 1.5%. The chain employs TRBV9 and TRBJ2-5; 13 bases agree with TRBD2. Sequenced: blood. The receptor was isolated from a man aged 60-69 years in good health. The CDR3 DNA follows: TGTGCCAGCAGCAAGGGACTAGCGGGGAGGGCAGAGACCCAGTACTTC. It encodes CASSKGLAGRAETQYF.